This T cell receptor (beta chain) was captured by sequencing in a study of T-cell reconstitution after alpha-beta-depleted transplantation in children. This CDR3 has 14 residues. Germline V gene sequence: CDR1 SGHRS, CDR2 YFSETQ. V lost 4 bases and J lost 5; bases outside the gene matches: 8. It was with unique molecular identifiers that the TCRbeta library was prepared. TCRdb re-called the PCR reads through MiXCR, storing one row per CDR3 protein. This table has about 370,000 distinct CDR3 sequences, roughly 22% appearing once. The receptor was isolated from a human donor who donated a stem cell graft to a child with acute myeloid leukemia. The chain carries TRBV5-1 and TRBJ2-7; 8 bases map to TRBD2. The specimen was PBMCs from the stem cell graft donor, collected from the stem cell graft. As DNA, the CDR3 is TGCGCCAGCAGCGTTAGCGGGACACCCGACGAGCAGTACTTC. Protein: CASSVSGTPDEQYF.